This T cell receptor (beta chain) is from a study of OX40 agonist ivuxolimab in advanced cancers. Study-level background: Anti-PD-1, anti-PD-L1 or anti-CTLA-4 therapy given earlier was allowed, and roughly 38% had some. Findings and caveats of the study: The study observed clonal expansion of CD4+ and CD8+ blood T cells by week 6 at 0.1 to 3.0 mg/kg. Certain nonresponding patients likewise had low normalized T-cell clonal expansion. In general, CD8+ T cells held more expanded clones than CD4+ did, on average.

Trimming took 5 bases from V and 6 from J, leaving 16 bases between them. This CDR3 has 15 amino acids. CDR1 SNHLY and CDR2 FYNNEI come from the germline V gene. In regard to this clone: What it recognizes is unknown.

Sequenced by immunoSEQ multiplex PCR; TCRdb stores in-frame clones only, minus some. Of approximately 80,000 clones in the sample, about 89% were seen once. The chain couples TRBV2 to TRBJ1-4, with a weak D call TRBD1 (6 bases). Sample: CD4+ or CD8+ T cells sorted from blood, taken in a trial of the OX40 agonist ivuxolimab. The receptor's source is an adult with an advanced solid tumor such as melanoma, head and neck, liver or kidney cancer. CDR3 region: CASSSTGQYDEKLFF. Written as DNA, the CDR3 is TGTGCCAGCAGTTCCACCGGACAGTACGATGAAAAACTGTTTTTT. The whole variable domain, remainder taken from reference TRBV2 and TRBJ1-4, is EPEVTQTPSHQVTQMGQEVILRCVPISNHLYFYWYRQILGQKVEFLVSFYNNEISEKSEIFDDQFSVERPDGSNFTLKIRSTKLEDSAMYFCASSSTGQYDEKLFFGSGTQLSVL.